This T cell receptor beta chain was recorded in a study of T cells in localized non-small cell lung cancer. Points from the study as a whole: Among the tissues sampled, uninvolved adjacent lung had the highest T cell clonality, above tumor.

Clones were read by immunoSEQ multiplex PCR, and TCRdb kept only the in-frame ones, dropping some. Of under 50,000 clones listed, more than 85% are singletons. Regarding this clone: The antigen is not known.

CDR1 is SGDLS, CDR2 YYNGEE, per germline. CDR3 length equals 16 residues. The V end lost 4 bases, the J end lost 5 bases, and 18 bases lay between the germline ends. The receptor comes from a man aged 35 to 69 with stage II lung adenocarcinoma. Source: PBMCs, taken before any cancer treatment. J is TRBJ2-2 and V is TRBV9, with D possibly being TRBD2 (6 bases). The CDR3 loop is CASSPRNSGGTGELFF. CDR3 nucleotides: TGTGCCAGCAGCCCACGAAACTCCGGAGGGACCGGGGAGCTGTTTTTT.